What follows are 30 T cell receptor beta chains derived from one specimen sequenced in a study of beta chain features in type 1 diabetes. Expressed TCRB transcripts were sequenced because the isolated RNA had all been reverse transcribed beforehand. Clones were sequenced by immunoSEQ multiplex PCR, and TCRdb holds only the in-frame ones, with some missing. In the table there are about 300,000 clones, 8% of which are singletons. Input material: central memory CD4+ T cells from blood. The source of these receptors is a young woman in good health.

This clone was detected a few times. V is TRBV7-2 and J is TRBJ2-3; D unresolved. Trimming took off 5 bases at V and 3 bases at J, with 12 bases between the two ends. The germline V gene encodes CDR1 SGHTA and CDR2 FQGNSA. The CDR3 covers 14 residues. The CDR3 region has the DNA TGTGCCAGCAGCCGCGGACCACTGACAGATACGCAGTATTTT. Its protein is CASSRGPLTDTQYF. Full variable domain (rest looked up from reference TRBV7-2 and TRBJ2-3): GAGVSQSPSNKVTEKGKDVELRCDPISGHTALYWYRQSLGQGLEFLIYFQGNSAPDKSGLPSDRFSAERTGGSVSTLTIQRTQQEDSAVYLCASSRGPLTDTQYFGPGTRLTVL.

This chain uses TRBV7-9 with TRBJ1-2, with D possibly being TRBD1 (5 bases). The germline V and J ends were trimmed by 3 bases and 8 bases, with 13 bases remaining between them. CDR1 is SEHNR and CDR2 is FQNEAQ in the germline V gene (reference sequence). The CDR3 spans 13 residues. The CDR3 sequence is CASSFGRERGYTF. For the CDR3, the DNA is TGTGCCAGCAGCTTCGGCAGGGAGCGAGGCTACACCTTC.

The J gene is TRBJ2-3, the V gene TRBV20-1; unclear D gene. Germline V CDR1 and CDR2: DFQATT, SNEGSKA (reference sequence). This CDR3 spans 11 amino acids. Trimming took 0 bases from V and 7 from J, leaving 5 bases between them. The CDR3 DNA is TGCAGTGCTAGAGATCTCCATACGCAGTATTTT. Protein product: CSARDLHTQYF.

The chain employs TRBV5-1 and TRBJ2-1, with 13 bases fitting TRBD2. Germline assignment: CDR1 SGHRS and CDR2 YFSETQ. This CDR3 spans 14 amino acids. The junction had 3 bases not matched to a gene; V was cut back by 5 bases and J by 7 bases. CDR3 residues: CASRTSGRGNEQFF. The CDR3 region has the DNA TGCGCCAGCAGAACTAGCGGGAGGGGGAATGAGCAGTTCTTC.

The gene calls are TRBV4-3 and TRBJ2-3, with D possibly matching TRBD1 (5 bases). V was clipped by 5 bases and J by 6 bases, with 18 bases between them. The CDR3 loop spans 15 amino acids. Germline V gene data show CDR1 as LGHNA and CDR2 as YSLEER. CDR3 sequence (DNA): TGCGCCAGCAGCTTGGATGGGGTTGGGGCCGATACGCAGTATTTT. Encoded protein: CASSLDGVGADTQYF.

V is TRBV6-1 and J is TRBJ1-6; 7 bases map to TRBD1. This CDR3 is built from 14 residues. V shed 6 bases and J 7 bases; nucleotides not matched to a gene: 6. Germline V lookup: CDR1 MNHNS, CDR2 SASEGT. CDR3 sequence (DNA): TGTGCCAGCAGAAACAGGGGAGGGAATTCACCCCTCCACTTT. Encoded protein: CASRNRGGNSPLHF.

This clone was seen a few times. V gene TRBV6-6 combines with J gene TRBJ2-5; tentatively, D is TRBD1 (6 bases). Judging by the DNA end, TRBJ2-7 fits better; the J call may be wrong. This CDR3 contains 15 residues. In germline, CDR1 is MNHNY, CDR2 SVGAGI (reference sequence). The CDR3 coding sequence is TGTGCCAGCATCAGGGGTGAGGGTAGTAAGTACGAGCAGTACTTC. It specifies CASIRGEGSKYEQYF.

A few counts support this clone. The chain links TRBV7-8 to TRBJ2-3; D not resolved. This CDR3 has 17 residues. Looked up from germline, CDR1 is SGHVS and CDR2 is FQNEAQ. Deletions cut 3 bases from V and 2 bases from J, with 18 bases between. The CDR3 DNA sequence: TGTGCCAGCAGCTTTCCTCGAGCCTCCATTCCCACAGATACGCAGTATTTT. Protein sequence: CASSFPRASIPTDTQYF. The full variable domain, with the rest looked up from reference TRBV7-8 and TRBJ2-3, is GAGVSQSPRYKVAKRGQDVALRCDPISGHVSLFWYQQALGQGPEFLTYFQNEAQLDKSGLPSDRFFAERPEGSVSTLKIQRTQQEDSAVYLCASSFPRASIPTDTQYFGPGTRLTVL.

The rearrangement joins TRBV12-5 to TRBJ1-5; TRBD1 agrees at 10 bases. The V segment lost 2 bases and the J segment 7 bases; nucleotides outside the gene matches: 11. Germline lookup yields CDR1 LGHNT and CDR2 FRNRAP. This CDR3 region has 17 residues. In DNA, the CDR3 is TGTGCTAGTGGTTTGCAGCGGACAGGGGGAACAGAACAGCCCCAGCATTTT. It yields the protein CASGLQRTGGTEQPQHF.

The chain is built from TRBV29-1 and TRBJ2-1, with D perhaps matching TRBD1 or TRBD2 (6 bases each). Germline lookup yields CDR1 SQVTM and CDR2 ANQGSEA. The CDR3 is made up of 14 amino acids. V was pared by 6 bases and J by 0 bases, with 12 bases between. For the CDR3, the DNA is TGCAGCGTGCGGGACACCGGCTCCTACAATGAGCAGTTCTTC. It encodes CSVRDTGSYNEQFF.

The table lists this clone with a few counts. V and J are TRBV4-3 and TRBJ2-3; tentative D call: TRBD2 (6 bases). The CDR3 is 13 amino acids. The V end lost 1 base, the J end lost 7 bases, and 9 bases lay between the germline ends. The germline V gene encodes CDR1 LGHNA and CDR2 YSLEER. The CDR3 sequence is CASSQATRNTQYF. DNA of the CDR3: TGCGCCAGCAGCCAAGCGACTAGGAATACGCAGTATTTT.

This clone was seen a handful of times. The chain uses TRBV12-5 and TRBJ1-4; D perhaps matches TRBD1 (6 bases). Germline V gene data show CDR1 as LGHNT and CDR2 as FRNRAP. Trimming took 1 base from V and 7 from J, leaving 7 bases between them. There are 13 residues in the CDR3. The CDR3 DNA reads TGTGCTAGTGGTTTGGACAGGGTTGAAAAACTGTTTTTT. Translated: CASGLDRVEKLFF. The full variable domain, with the rest looked up from reference TRBV12-5 and TRBJ1-4, is DARVTQTPRHKVTEMGQEVTMRCQPILGHNTVFWYRQTMMQGLELLAYFRNRAPLDDSGMPKDRFSAEMPDATLATLKIQPSEPRDSAVYFCASGLDRVEKLFFGSGTQLSVL.

Comment on this clone: A read error is possible here, since a much larger clone lies one base away. The chain combines TRBV27 with TRBJ2-5, with a tentative D call TRBD1 (6 bases). V gave up 9 bases and J gave up 5 bases, with 19 bases separating them. The germline V gene has CDR1 MNHEY and CDR2 SMNVEV (reference sequence). This CDR3 comprises 14 residues. CDR3 residues: CASRVVGARETQYF. CDR3 coding DNA: TGTGCCAGTCGGGTGGTGGGGGCGAGGGAGACCCAGTACTTC.

A few counts support this clone. The sample carries other DNA sequences with the same CDR3. The V and J genes are TRBV18 and TRBJ1-5; a possible D gene is TRBD1 (5 bases). Germline values: CDR1 KGHSH, CDR2 LQKENI. The CDR3 has 13 residues. Trimming cost V 3 bases and J 6 bases, with 9 bases left between them. The CDR3 loop is CASSPEGLQPQHF. CDR3 DNA: TGTGCCAGCTCACCGGAGGGGCTTCAGCCCCAGCATTTT.

The chain uses TRBV9 and TRBJ1-1; no firm D call. The germline CDR1 and CDR2 sequences are SGDLS and YYNGEE. This CDR3 spans 13 amino acids. Between the trimmed V and J ends, which lost 4 bases and 1 base, there was a span of 8 bases. The CDR3, as DNA: TGTGCCAGCAGCCCCAGGACGAACACTGAAGCTTTCTTT. It specifies CASSPRTNTEAFF.

This clone has only a few counts. The V and J genes are TRBV4-1 and TRBJ1-4; D not resolved. In germline, CDR1 is MGHRA, CDR2 YSYEKL. The CDR3 has 14 residues. V was trimmed by 1 base and J by 5 bases, leaving 8 bases between them. The CDR3 reads CASSQVVGNEKLFF. For the CDR3, the DNA is TGCGCCAGCAGCCAAGTAGTGGGGAATGAAAAACTGTTTTTT.

The table lists this clone with many counts. The chain employs TRBV10-3 and TRBJ1-1; D not certain. CDR1 ENHRY and CDR2 SYGVKD come from the germline V gene. The CDR3 contains 13 residues. Trimming pared 3 bases from V and 4 bases from J, leaving 9 bases between. The CDR3 DNA follows: TGTGCCATCAGTGACAACGGGTTCACTGAAGCTTTCTTT. It codes for CAISDNGFTEAFF.

This clone was detected a few times. The chain carries TRBV9 and TRBJ2-5; 8 bases map to TRBD1. The J call may be wrong; the DNA end is better matched by TRBJ2-7. Germline values: CDR1 SGDLS, CDR2 YYNGEE. CDR3 length: 15 residues. CDR3 coding DNA: TGTGCCAGCAGCGTAGAGCCCGACAGGGGTTACGAGCAGTACTTC. Its translation is CASSVEPDRGYEQYF.

The gene calls are TRBV5-6 and TRBJ1-6; weak D call: TRBD1 (6 bases). The CDR3 length is 16 residues. V lost 0 bases and J lost 7, with 14 bases in between. In germline, CDR1 is SGHDT, CDR2 YYEEEE. The CDR3: CASSLATGGGNSPLHF. The CDR3 DNA sequence: TGTGCCAGCAGCTTGGCCACCGGGGGCGGGAATTCACCCCTCCACTTT.

V usage is TRBV18 and J usage is TRBJ2-5; the D is unclear. Trimming removed 2 bases at V and 1 base at J, with 8 bases between. The CDR3 is 14 amino acids. Germline CDR1 is KGHSH and CDR2 is LQKENI. Here the CDR3 reads CASSPAMGQETQYF. Here the CDR3 DNA reads TGTGCCAGCTCACCAGCGATGGGCCAAGAGACCCAGTACTTC.

This clone has only a few counts. The chain recombines TRBV5-1 with TRBJ1-1; 8 bases align to TRBD1. Germline V CDR1 and CDR2: SGHRS, YFSETQ. The length of the CDR3 is 15 residues. J gave up 7 bases and V 5 bases, and 13 bases lay outside the gene matches. The CDR3, as DNA: TGCGCCAGCAGAATACCCGGTGGGGGACAGGATGAAGCTTTCTTT. Translation gives CASRIPGGGQDEAFF.

This rearrangement joins TRBV19 to TRBJ1-1, with 8 nucleotides matching TRBD1. Trimming cost V 9 bases and J 8 bases; bases outside gene matches: 8. The CDR3 is made up of 12 amino acids. Germline V gives CDR1 LNHDA, CDR2 SQIVND (reference sequence). The CDR3 is CASRRTGQEAFF. In DNA form, the CDR3 reads TGTGCCAGCAGACGGACAGGGCAAGAAGCTTTCTTT.

This clone came up a few times. This sequence joins TRBV9 and TRBJ1-2, with 8 bases aligning to TRBD1. This CDR3 region has 14 residues. CDR1 SGDLS and CDR2 YYNGEE come from the germline V gene. V gave up 2 bases and J gave up 2 bases; unmatched junction bases: 2. The CDR3 nucleotides read TGTGCCAGCAGCGTCGGACAGGGAAACTATGGCTACACCTTC. Its translation: CASSVGQGNYGYTF.

A note on this clone: This may be a read error: a much more frequent sequence differs by one nucleotide. This chain links TRBV7-2 with TRBJ2-6; D gene ambiguous. The CDR3 covers 14 residues. The V gene lost 4 bases and the J gene lost 1 base, with 5 bases spanning the gap. Germline CDR1 reads SGHTA; CDR2 reads FQGNSA. CDR3 sequence reads: CASSYQSGANVLTF. CDR3 sequence (DNA): TGTGCCAGCAGCTACCAGTCTGGGGCCAACGTCCTGACTTTC.

There are a few counts of this clone. The chain combines TRBV27 with TRBJ1-1; D is unclear. Per the germline V gene, CDR1 is MNHEY and CDR2 is SMNVEV (reference sequence). CDR3 length: 14 residues. Trimming removed 5 bases from V and 5 bases from J, with 15 bases in between. CDR3 nucleotide sequence: TGTGCCAGCAGTGCTCTTGGAGGTGGGACTGAAGCTTTCTTT. This gives the protein CASSALGGGTEAFF.

Comments on this clone: At the DNA level, this CDR3 is encoded by other sequences in the same sample as well. The chain uses TRBV5-6 and TRBJ2-2; D gene uncertain. The CDR3 contains 14 residues. CDR1 and CDR2 (germline): SGHDT, YYEEEE. V was trimmed by 0 bases and J by 2 bases, leaving 5 bases between them. As DNA, the CDR3 is TGTGCCAGCAGCTTGGGACTCAACACCGGGGAGCTGTTTTTT. This gives the protein CASSLGLNTGELFF.

In this sample, this clone turned up many times. The chain employs TRBV7-8 and TRBJ2-1, with 9 bases aligning to TRBD1. Germline-derived CDR1 and CDR2 are SGHVS and FQNEAQ. Trimming took 6 bases from V and 5 from J; bases not matched to a gene: 8. The length of the CDR3 is 15 residues. The CDR3 region is CASRRTGTGNNEQFF. CDR3 bases: TGTGCCAGCAGACGAACCGGGACAGGGAACAATGAGCAGTTCTTC.

This clone was observed at least ten times. This sequence joins TRBV14 and TRBJ2-3, with D possibly matching TRBD2 (5 bases). This CDR3 is built from 13 residues. Germline-derived CDR1 and CDR2 are SGHDN and FVKESK. V was clipped by 1 base and J by 8 bases, with 10 bases between them. The CDR3 DNA sequence: TGTGCCAGCAGCCAAGTCGGGATAGGTACGCAGTATTTT. Translating gives CASSQVGIGTQYF.

The chain employs TRBV6-4 and TRBJ2-3, with a possible D match to TRBD2 (7 bases). The CDR3 consists of 15 residues. CDR1 and CDR2 (germline): MRHNA, SNTAGT. V dropped 4 bases and J dropped 5 bases, with 16 bases sitting between them. CDR3 coding DNA: TGTGCCAGCAGTGCTGTGGGGGGGCCGAGAGATACGCAGTATTTT. This encodes CASSAVGGPRDTQYF.

This clone was counted only a few times. The chain combines TRBV2 with TRBJ2-1, with D hard to call. The V end lost 4 bases, the J end lost 9 bases, and 10 bases lay between the germline ends. Germline CDR1 is SNHLY and CDR2 is FYNNEI. The CDR3 extends over 12 amino acids. The CDR3 DNA reads TGTGCCAGCAGTGCCCAGCGTACTGAGCAGTTCTTC. Encoded protein: CASSAQRTEQFF.